The 22 T cell receptor beta chains below come from one sample, sequenced in a study of T cells in Graves' hyperthyroidism and ophthalmopathy. It was RNA transcripts that yielded the amplified TCR beta CDR3 regions. Primed by the HTBI set, a first-round RT-PCR was run on the TCR CDR3. In TCRdb, the multiplex PCR reads were re-called with MiXCR into one record per CDR3 protein. The data contain roughly 30,000 distinct CDR3 sequences, roughly 45% of them seen just once; the ten biggest clones take up over 9%. The sequenced sample was blood. These receptors were taken from a woman in her 30s with Graves' hyperthyroidism.

This clonotype was seen at least ten times. The rearrangement uses TRBV11-3 and TRBJ2-7; D is tentatively TRBD1 or TRBD2 (5 bases each). Trimming cost V 6 bases and J 1 base, with 7 bases left between them. The CDR3 totals 12 residues. Germline V gene data show CDR1 as SGHNT and CDR2 as YENEEA. The CDR3 loop is CASRGTSYEQYF. As DNA, the CDR3 is TGTGCCAGCAGGGGGACGTCCTACGAGCAGTACTTC.

This clonotype was counted at least ten times. The rearrangement uses TRBV28 and TRBJ2-6; the D call may be TRBD1 or TRBD2 (5 bases each). V was cut by 5 bases and J by 2 bases, with 13 bases left in between. The CDR3 is made up of 16 amino acids. Germline values: CDR1 MDHEN, CDR2 SYDVKM. The DNA of the CDR3 is TGTGCCAGCAGTAGCTCACAGGAGGCTGGGGCCAACGTCCTGACTTTC. Its translation: CASSSSQEAGANVLTF.

By sample share, this clonotype is medium-sized. The chain's CDR3 is CSVGAGGTDTQYF. The CDR3 nucleotides read TGCAGCGTTGGAGCGGGAGGCACAGATACGCAGTATTTT. The rearrangement uses TRBV29-1 and TRBJ2-3; 8 bases line up with TRBD2. This CDR3 contains 13 residues. The J segment lost 1 base and the V segment lost 4 bases, leaving 1 base of the junction unmatched. Germline lookup yields CDR1 SQVTM and CDR2 ANQGSEA.

The rearrangement uses TRBV7-8 and TRBJ1-1; a weak D match, TRBD1 (5 bases). This CDR3 has 15 amino acids. Germline V gives CDR1 SGHVS, CDR2 FQNEAQ. Trimming removed 1 base from V and 4 bases from J, with 13 bases in between. The CDR3 region is CASSLGVGAGTEAFF. In DNA, the CDR3 is TGTGCCAGCAGCTTAGGGGTAGGGGCCGGCACTGAAGCTTTCTTT.

This clonotype ranks as medium-sized (0.01 to 0.1%). The rearrangement joins TRBV7-9 to TRBJ1-1; D is possibly TRBD1 (5 bases). The CDR3 runs to 12 residues. CDR1 SEHNR and CDR2 FQNEAQ come from the germline V gene (reference sequence). With 7 bases removed from V and 0 bases from J, the gap between germline ends came to 6 bases. This CDR3 reads CASKTVNTEAFF. The CDR3 DNA reads as TGTGCCAGCAAGACAGTGAACACTGAAGCTTTCTTT.

CDR3 in DNA: TGCGCCAGCAGCTTTAGCGGGGAGGAGTCGGGCGAGCATTTT. This gives the protein CASSFSGEESGEHF. The V call is TRBV5-1, the J call TRBJ1-5, with no clear D. Germline V lookup: CDR1 SGHRS, CDR2 YFSETQ. The CDR3 sequence is 14 residues long. Trimming stripped 2 bases from V and 14 bases from J, with 20 bases between.

By share of the sample, this clonotype is medium-sized. The chain is built from TRBV7-8 and TRBJ2-7, with a possible D match to TRBD2 (6 bases). Germline V gene sequence: CDR1 SGHVS, CDR2 FQNEAQ. This CDR3 is 14 amino acids long. V was cut by 3 bases and J by 0 bases, with 9 bases left in between. CDR3 sequence reads: CASSFSGISYEQYF. DNA of the CDR3: TGTGCCAGCAGCTTTAGCGGAATCTCCTACGAGCAGTACTTC.

A remark on this clonotype: The CDR3 ends on some other residue instead of the conserved phenylalanine or tryptophan, so this is likely a read error. The chain links TRBV6-5 to TRBJ2-1; D call uncertain. Germline CDR1 is MNHEY and CDR2 is SVGAGI. Trimming pared 2 bases from V and 2 bases from J, leaving 7 bases between. The CDR3 is 14 amino acids. This CDR3 is CASSYGLAYNEQFL. DNA of the CDR3: TGTGCCAGCAGTTACGGCCTGGCCTACAATGAGCAGTTCCTC.

The V gene is TRBV7-2, the J gene TRBJ2-1; either TRBD1 or TRBD2 may fit D (6 bases each). Between the trimmed V and J ends, which lost 1 base and 6 bases, there was a span of 13 bases. CDR1 is SGHTA, CDR2 FQGNSA, per germline. This CDR3 has 15 residues. The CDR3 bases are TGTGCCAGCAGCTTAGGGTGGGGGGCTAGCAATGAGCAGTTCTTC. This encodes CASSLGWGASNEQFF.

In its sample, this clonotype was seen many times. The chain recombines TRBV28 with TRBJ1-2, with D tentatively TRBD1 (6 bases). The CDR3 length is 17 residues. Trimming shortened V by 3 bases and J by 4 bases, and 21 bases separated the two germline ends. In germline, CDR1 is MDHEN, CDR2 SYDVKM. The CDR3 nucleotides are TGTGCCAGCAGTTTCAGGGGAGCAACGACACCTGGCTATGGCTACACCTTC. As protein: CASSFRGATTPGYGYTF.

In this sample, this clonotype turned up many times. The genes are TRBV7-9 and TRBJ2-5, with D tentatively TRBD1 (5 bases). Trimming took off 6 bases at V and 5 bases at J, with 10 bases between the two ends. The CDR3 is 12 amino acids. Looked up from germline, CDR1 is SEHNR and CDR2 is FQNEAQ (reference sequence). The CDR3 spells CASRYRKETQYF. The CDR3 region has the DNA TGTGCCAGCAGGTACAGGAAGGAGACCCAGTACTTC.

The chain combines TRBV19 with TRBJ1-1; D is uncertain. Trimming removed 4 bases from V and 7 bases from J, with 16 bases in between. The CDR3 spans 14 residues. Germline values: CDR1 LNHDA, CDR2 SQIVND (reference sequence). This CDR3 reads CASSTASGLGEAFF. CDR3 DNA sequence: TGTGCCAGTAGTACGGCTAGCGGGCTGGGTGAAGCTTTCTTT.

This clonotype occurred many times. The genes are TRBV6-1 and TRBJ1-5; D is uncertain. CDR1 is MNHNS, CDR2 SASEGT, per germline. The CDR3 runs 15 residues. V was cut by 4 bases and J by 1 base, with 11 bases left in between. CDR3 DNA sequence: TGTGCCAGCAGTGTCCTACAGAAAAGCAATCAGCCCCAGCATTTT. It translates to CASSVLQKSNQPQHF.

This chain uses TRBV10-1 with TRBJ2-1; D gene uncertain. Between the trimmed V and J ends, which lost 4 bases and 1 base, there was a span of 5 bases. This CDR3 is built from 13 residues. Looked up from germline, CDR1 is WNHNN and CDR2 is SYGVQD (reference sequence). Here the CDR3 reads CASSARSYNEQFF. The CDR3 coding sequence is TGCGCCAGCAGTGCCCGATCCTACAATGAGCAGTTCTTC.

The rearrangement links TRBV5-1 to TRBJ2-7, with 11 bases that match TRBD2. Germline CDR1 reads SGHRS; CDR2 reads YFSETQ. V lost 2 bases and J lost 7; bases outside the gene matches: 5. This CDR3 is built from 14 residues. The CDR3 region is CASSFLAGGKEQYF. CDR3 DNA: TGCGCCAGCAGCTTCTTAGCGGGAGGGAAAGAGCAGTACTTC.

The chain has TRBV7-9 and TRBJ1-2, with a weak D call TRBD1 (5 bases). V lost 6 bases to trimming and J lost 4 bases, with 15 bases between them. CDR3 length: 14 amino acids. Germline CDR1 SEHNR, CDR2 FQNEAQ (reference sequence). Here the CDR3 DNA reads TGTGCCAGCAGTACTATACGGGGGATCTATGGCTACACCTTC. Its translation: CASSTIRGIYGYTF.

The chain is built from TRBV12-3 or TRBV12-4 and TRBJ2-6; D not certain. This CDR3 contains 11 residues. The ends were cut back, 3 bases at V and 10 bases at J, with 4 bases in the middle. CDR3 protein: CASSFDNVLTF. The DNA of the CDR3 is TGTGCCAGCAGTTTTGATAACGTCCTGACTTTC.

This clonotype came up many times. The rearrangement links TRBV6-2 or TRBV6-3 to TRBJ2-7; 8 bases match TRBD2. The CDR3 sequence is 18 residues long. Germline CDR1 MNHEY, CDR2 SVGEGT. Trimming took 5 bases from V and 1 from J; bases not matched to a gene: 16. This CDR3 is CASSPPPGSGTWSYEQYF. The DNA of the CDR3 is TGTGCCAGCAGTCCCCCTCCCGGTAGCGGGACTTGGTCCTACGAGCAGTACTTC.

The J gene is TRBJ2-1, the V gene TRBV2, with TRBD1 matching over 10 bases. This CDR3 contains 14 residues. CDR1 and CDR2 (germline): SNHLY, FYNNEI. V was clipped by 7 bases and J by 8 bases; unmatched bases: 8. CDR3 region: CASTRQGAIDEQFF. The CDR3 region has the DNA TGTGCCAGCACAAGACAGGGGGCTATCGATGAGCAGTTCTTC.

This rearrangement joins TRBV11-2 to TRBJ2-3; 11 bases fit TRBD2. J gave up 4 bases and V 4 bases, and 13 bases lay outside the gene matches. The CDR3 covers 18 residues. Germline V gene sequence: CDR1 SGHAT, CDR2 FQNNGV. CDR3 amino acids: CASSYLVASGRRADTQYF. CDR3 in DNA: TGTGCCAGCAGCTATTTGGTGGCTAGCGGGAGGAGGGCAGATACGCAGTATTTT.

This clonotype is medium-sized by share. The J gene is TRBJ1-5, the V gene TRBV7-6, with D possibly matching TRBD1 (5 bases). Trimming stripped 3 bases from V and 0 bases from J, with 9 bases between. Germline loops: CDR1 SGHVS, CDR2 FNYEAQ. The CDR3 runs to 15 residues. The CDR3 reads CASSLGPYSNQPQHF. Written as DNA, the CDR3 is TGTGCCAGCAGCTTGGGGCCTTATAGCAATCAGCCCCAGCATTTT.

On this clonotype itself: Without the conserved terminal phenylalanine or tryptophan, this CDR3 likely stems from a read error. No DNA is shown, since the ends of the CDR3 on it are uncertain; the CDR3 is the one TCRdb lists. The chain is built from TRBV7-3 and TRBJ2-5. The CDR3 has 14 residues if both end residues are counted. Germline CDR1 and CDR2: SGHTA and FQGTGA. CDR3 loop: CASSLSGGQETRYV.